The sequence of this T cell receptor (beta chain) was determined in a study of T cell repertoires in cytomegalovirus infection. Study as a whole: Recently identified HLA-C-restricted CMV epitopes were used, and well-studied HLA-B-restricted CMV epitopes were used as well. Signatures in public TCR beta sequences pointed to both CMV infection and matching HLA type. The study, taken as a whole, reports: The cumulative frequency of public TCR beta families distinguished individuals who carried CMV together with the relevant HLA. There were HLA-C-restricted CMV-specific TCR beta clonotypes dominating the ex vivo response.

The CDR3 is 16 amino acids. V lost 2 bases and J lost 4; bases outside the gene matches: 9. Looked up from germline, CDR1 is SGHKS and CDR2 is YYEKEE (reference sequence). This clonotype was detected a few times. Its antigen remains unknown. TCRdb fed the reads into MiXCR, producing one record per CDR3 protein. The data show around 500,000 distinct CDR3 sequences, about 44% seen once. This TCR was sampled from a human donor in good health (CMV status not recorded). Some clones in this sample may be carry-over from other donors' samples. The rearrangement links TRBV5-5 to TRBJ1-3; TRBD1 agrees at 7 bases. The material sequenced was cultured PBMCs, taken from culture after CMV antigen stimulation. CDR3 loop: CASSFQGDLSGNTIYF. In DNA form, the CDR3 reads TGTGCCAGCAGCTTCCAGGGGGACCTCTCAGGAAACACCATATATTTT.